The TCR beta chain described here comes from a study of cytomegalovirus exposure and HLA in healthy donors. Notes on the study in general: Most TCRs appeared rarely, but some public TCRs recurred in many donors.

This clone was found a few times. Antigen specificity is unknown. Both 60 Vbeta primers and 13 Jbeta primers went into the PCR. Libraries were prepared by immunoSEQ multiplex PCR; TCRdb keeps only in-frame clonotypes and omits some of them. The sample carries 150,000 to 200,000 clones, 78% recorded once. The clonotype was recovered from a young woman in good health and CMV-seropositive. Material for sequencing was PBMCs.

CDR3 in amino acids: CASSQVLDNEQFF. The CDR3 DNA sequence: TGCGCCAGCAGCCAAGTCCTTGACAATGAGCAGTTCTTC. V and J are TRBV4-1 and TRBJ2-1; D gene unclear. The CDR3 covers 13 residues. V lost 1 base, J lost 5 bases, and 6 bases lay in between. Germline CDR1 reads MGHRA; CDR2 reads YSYEKL.